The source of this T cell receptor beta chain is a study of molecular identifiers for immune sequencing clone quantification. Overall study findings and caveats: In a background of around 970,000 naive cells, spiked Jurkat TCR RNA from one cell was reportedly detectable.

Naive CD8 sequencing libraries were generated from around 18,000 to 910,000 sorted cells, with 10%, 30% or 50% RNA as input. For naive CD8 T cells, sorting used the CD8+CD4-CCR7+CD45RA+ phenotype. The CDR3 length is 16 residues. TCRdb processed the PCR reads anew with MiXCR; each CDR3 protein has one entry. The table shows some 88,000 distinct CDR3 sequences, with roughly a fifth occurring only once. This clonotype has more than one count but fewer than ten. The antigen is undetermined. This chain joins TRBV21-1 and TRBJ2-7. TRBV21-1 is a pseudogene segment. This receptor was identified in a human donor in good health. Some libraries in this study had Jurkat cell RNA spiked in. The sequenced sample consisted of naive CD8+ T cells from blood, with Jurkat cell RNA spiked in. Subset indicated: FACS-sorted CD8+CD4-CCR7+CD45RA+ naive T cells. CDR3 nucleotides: TGTGCCAGCAGCAAAGGGGGGCTAGTAGGATTCTACGAGCAGTACTTC. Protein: CASSKGGLVGFYEQYF.